This record covers a single T cell receptor (beta chain). No antigen is known for it. This entry belongs to a study of cytomegalovirus exposure and HLA in healthy donors. Study-wide results and limits: The authors excluded some V segments, including TRBV6-2 and TRBV6-3, as indistinguishable. When the data were analyzed later, several of the most significant clusters appeared to be linked to common viral pathogens. Sequencing likely caused a cluster of highly shared sequence variants.

Vbeta (60) and Jbeta (13) primers were used in the PCR. TCRdb's copy holds only in-frame clones and misses some; the assay was immunoSEQ multiplex PCR. This sample contains tens of thousands of clones. CDR1 and CDR2 (germline): MDHEN, SYDVKM. V lost 5 bases to trimming and J lost 0 bases, with 16 bases between them. This CDR3 contains 17 residues. V is TRBV28 and J is TRBJ1-4; possibly TRBD1 for D (5 bases). Sequenced: PBMCs. The receptor's source is a man aged 30-40 years in good health and CMV-seronegative. The CDR3 DNA follows: TGTGCCAGCAGTAGGCGGATCGACAGCGCAACTAATGAAAAACTGTTTTTT. Its translation is CASSRRIDSATNEKLFF.